Presented here are 9 T cell receptor beta chains from one specimen sequenced in a study of T cell repertoires in cytomegalovirus infection. TCRdb re-analysed the reads in MiXCR, keeping a single row per CDR3 protein. The table lists 200,000 to 250,000 distinct CDR3 sequences, around two fifths of them singletons. Their recognized antigens are unknown. Sequenced here: CD8+ T cells from cultured PBMCs, sampled from culture after CMV antigen stimulation. The receptors were sampled from a human donor in good health (CMV status not recorded). Some clones in this sample may be carry-over from other donors' samples.

This clonotype was recorded at least ten times. This chain joins TRBV3-1 and TRBJ1-1; D gene uncertain. V was pared by 8 bases and J by 1 base, with 11 bases between. From germline, CDR1 is LGHDT and CDR2 YNNKEL (reference sequence). The CDR3 has 13 amino acids. As DNA, the CDR3 is TGTGCCAGCTGCCTGGCAGCGAACACTGAAGCTTTCTTT. It encodes CASCLAANTEAFF.

There are a few counts of this clonotype. The CDR3 region has the DNA TGTGCCAGCAGCCCAACGGGACAGGGGTTTGAAGCTTTCTTT. This sequence encodes CASSPTGQGFEAFF. The gene calls are TRBV13 and TRBJ1-1; 10 bases map to TRBD1. The CDR3 sequence is 14 residues long. Trimming at V came to 5 bases and at J to 7 bases, leaving 7 bases not matched to a gene. CDR1 and CDR2 from the germline V gene are PRHDT and FYEKMQ (reference sequence).

This chain uses TRBV29-1 with TRBJ2-7, with TRBD2 identical over 12 bases. The CDR3 runs 14 residues. J was trimmed by 4 bases and V by 7 bases; bases with no gene match: 8. Germline-derived CDR1 and CDR2 are SQVTM and ANQGSEA. The CDR3 here is CSAARLAGEYEQYF. DNA for the CDR3: TGCAGCGCCGCCAGACTAGCGGGAGAATACGAGCAGTACTTC.

The chain combines TRBV12-3 or TRBV12-4 with TRBJ2-2; a possible D gene is TRBD1 (6 bases). The CDR3 totals 16 residues. Trimming removed 2 bases at V and 2 bases at J, with 12 bases between. CDR3 in DNA: TGTGCCAGCAGTTTAAGTCAGGGGAGTAACACCGGGGAGCTGTTTTTT. Protein sequence: CASSLSQGSNTGELFF.

This clonotype turned up a few times. The chain combines TRBV28 with TRBJ2-7; D remains ambiguous. V was shortened by 6 bases and J by 0 bases, with 15 bases between the two germline ends. This CDR3 is 15 amino acids long. The germline V gene encodes CDR1 MDHEN and CDR2 SYDVKM. CDR3 DNA: TGTGCCAGCAGAGCCCCGGACCGAGACTCCTACGAGCAGTACTTC. It specifies CASRAPDRDSYEQYF.

A few counts support this clonotype. V gene TRBV5-1 combines with J gene TRBJ1-1; D not certain. V shed 2 bases and J shed 3 bases, with 8 bases lying between them. This CDR3 contains 13 residues. Germline V CDR1 and CDR2: SGHRS, YFSETQ. The CDR3 reads CASSFEGYTEAFF. For the CDR3, the DNA is TGCGCCAGCAGCTTTGAGGGCTACACTGAAGCTTTCTTT.

This clonotype has a handful of counts. The chain couples TRBV7-9 to TRBJ2-7, with 12 nucleotides matching TRBD1. The CDR3 runs 15 residues. CDR1 SEHNR and CDR2 FQNEAQ come from the germline V gene (reference sequence). V dropped 5 bases and J dropped 5; count of bases not matched to a gene: 7. CDR3 sequence (DNA): TGTGCCAGCAGCCGGCGGGACAGGGGGCCCAACGAGCAGTACTTC. Protein sequence: CASSRRDRGPNEQYF. The full variable domain, completed using reference TRBV7-9 and TRBJ2-7, is DTGVSQNPRHKITKRGQNVTFRCDPISEHNRLYWYRQTLGQGPEFLTYFQNEAQLEKSRLLSDRFSAERPKGSFSTLEIQRTEQGDSAMYLCASSRRDRGPNEQYFGPGTRLTVT.

This clonotype was detected ten times or more. CDR3 sequence: CASSLDRGRTNEKLFF. The CDR3 region has the DNA TGTGCCAGCAGCTTAGACCGGGGGCGGACTAATGAAAAACTGTTTTTT. V usage is TRBV11-2 and J usage is TRBJ1-4, with a tentative D call TRBD1 (6 bases). This CDR3 comprises 16 residues. Germline CDR1 SGHAT, CDR2 FQNNGV. Trimming stripped 0 bases from V and 2 bases from J, with 10 bases between.

The gene calls are TRBV20-1 and TRBJ2-7; 8 bases fit TRBD2. Germline V gives CDR1 DFQATT, CDR2 SNEGSKA (reference sequence). The CDR3 runs 13 residues. With 3 bases clipped from V and 2 bases from J, the junction kept 3 bases outside the gene matches. The CDR3 sequence is CSASGGAPYEQYF. The CDR3, as DNA: TGCAGTGCTAGCGGGGGGGCGCCCTACGAGCAGTACTTC.